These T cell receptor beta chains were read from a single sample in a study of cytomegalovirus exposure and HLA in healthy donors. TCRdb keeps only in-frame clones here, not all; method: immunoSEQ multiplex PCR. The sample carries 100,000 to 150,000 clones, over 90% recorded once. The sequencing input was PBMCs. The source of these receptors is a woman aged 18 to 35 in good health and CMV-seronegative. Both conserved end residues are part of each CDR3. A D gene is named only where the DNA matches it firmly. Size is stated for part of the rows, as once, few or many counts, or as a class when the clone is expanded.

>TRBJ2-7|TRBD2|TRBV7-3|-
TGTGCCAGAAGTAGCGGGGGAAACTACGAGCAGTACTTC
CARSSGGNYEQYF
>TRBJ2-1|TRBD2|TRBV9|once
TGTGCCAGCAGCGTAGTCACTAGCGGGAGGAATGAGCAGTTCTTC
CASSVVTSGRNEQFF
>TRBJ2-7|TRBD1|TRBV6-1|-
TGTGCCAGCAGCTCGGGACAGTCCTACGAGCAGTACTTC
CASSSGQSYEQYF
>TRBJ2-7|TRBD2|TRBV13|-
TGTGCCAGCAGCTTGGGGACTAGCGACTACGAGCAGTACTTC
CASSLGTSDYEQYF
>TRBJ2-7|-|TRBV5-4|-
TGTGCCAGCAGCTTCGCGGGGGAGCAGTACTTC
CASSFAGEQYF
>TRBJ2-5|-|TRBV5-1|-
TGCGCCAGCAGCTGGGGAGGCGAGACCCAGTACTTC
CASSWGGETQYF
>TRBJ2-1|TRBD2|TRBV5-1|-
TGCGCCAGCAGCTTGGACCCCCTGACTAGCTTCTCTTTGAATGAGCAGTTCTTC
CASSLDPLTSFSLNEQFF
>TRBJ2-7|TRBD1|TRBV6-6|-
TGTGCCAGCAGTTACACGGGGGACAGGGTCTCCTACGAGCAGTACTTC
CASSYTGDRVSYEQYF
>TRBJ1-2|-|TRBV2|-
TGTGCCAGCAGTCCCCACGGTGGACAGCGCTATGGCTACACCTTC
CASSPHGGQRYGYTF
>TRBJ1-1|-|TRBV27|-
TGTGCCAGCAATTACGGTCGGGGGAACACTGAAGCTTTCTTT
CASNYGRGNTEAFF
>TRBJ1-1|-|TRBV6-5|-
TGTGCCAGCAGTTACGGGGGGGGGAAGACTGAAGCTTTCTTT
CASSYGGGKTEAFF
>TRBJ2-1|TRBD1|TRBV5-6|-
TGTGCCAGCAGCTGGGGGTGGACAGGGGTTGCTGTCGACAATGAGCAGTTCTTC
CASSWGWTGVAVDNEQFF
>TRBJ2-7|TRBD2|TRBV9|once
TGTGCCAGCAGTCCCAGAGGACTAGCGGGAGGGACGAGGGACGAGCAGTACTTC
CASSPRGLAGGTRDEQYF
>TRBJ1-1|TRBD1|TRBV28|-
TGTGCCAGCGGATCTCCGGGACAGGGCTACGCTTTCTTT
CASGSPGQGYAFF
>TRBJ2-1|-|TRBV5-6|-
TGTGCCAGCAGCTTGGCTAACCAGGCCTACAATGAGCAGTTCTTC
CASSLANQAYNEQFF
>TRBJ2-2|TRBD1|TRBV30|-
TGTGCCTGGGGTCAGGGGGTCACCGGGGAGCTGTTTTTT
CAWGQGVTGELFF
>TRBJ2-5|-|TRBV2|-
TGTGCCAGCAGTAGTTTAGGGGTGGGCCGCGAGACCCAGTACTTC
CASSSLGVGRETQYF
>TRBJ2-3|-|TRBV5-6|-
TGTGCCAGCAGCTTGTACGGAGGGGGTAAACACCGGGACAGTCTGAATTTT
CASSLYGGGKHRDSLNF
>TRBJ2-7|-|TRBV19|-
TGTGCCGCCGGGACAACGAACGGATACGAGCAGTACTTC
CAAGTTNGYEQYF
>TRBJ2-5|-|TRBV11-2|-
TGTGCCAGCAGTTCAACTCGGGGGAAGCGAGAGACCCAGTACTTC
CASSSTRGKRETQYF
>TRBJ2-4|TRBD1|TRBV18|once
TGTGCCAGCTCACCGGACAGGGGGACGATAGCCAAAAACATTCAGTACTTC
CASSPDRGTIAKNIQYF
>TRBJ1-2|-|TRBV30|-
TGTGCCTGGAGTGCCCGCGGATCAGGGGCCGGGGTTTATGGCTACACCTTC
CAWSARGSGAGVYGYTF
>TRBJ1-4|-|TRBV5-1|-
TGCGCCAGCAGCTTGGCCGAGGGGAGGAATGAAAAACTGTTTTTT
CASSLAEGRNEKLFF
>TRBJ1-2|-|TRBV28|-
TGTGCCACTCGACCGGGACAAATGGACTATGGCTACACCTTC
CATRPGQMDYGYTF
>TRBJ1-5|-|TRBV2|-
TGTGCCAGCAACGAAATGGGGAGTAGCAATCAGCCCCAGCATTTT
CASNEMGSSNQPQHF
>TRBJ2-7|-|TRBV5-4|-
TGTGCCAGCAGCTTGAGTGTGGGAGTCCAACACGAGCAGTACTTC
CASSLSVGVQHEQYF
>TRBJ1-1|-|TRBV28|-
TGTGCCAGCACCCCTTTTCACACCGGGGGGACTGAAGCTTTCTTT
CASTPFHTGGTEAFF
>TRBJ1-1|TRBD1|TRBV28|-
TGTGCCAGCGCTGACCACAGGGGTTACACTGAAGCTTTCTTT
CASADHRGYTEAFF